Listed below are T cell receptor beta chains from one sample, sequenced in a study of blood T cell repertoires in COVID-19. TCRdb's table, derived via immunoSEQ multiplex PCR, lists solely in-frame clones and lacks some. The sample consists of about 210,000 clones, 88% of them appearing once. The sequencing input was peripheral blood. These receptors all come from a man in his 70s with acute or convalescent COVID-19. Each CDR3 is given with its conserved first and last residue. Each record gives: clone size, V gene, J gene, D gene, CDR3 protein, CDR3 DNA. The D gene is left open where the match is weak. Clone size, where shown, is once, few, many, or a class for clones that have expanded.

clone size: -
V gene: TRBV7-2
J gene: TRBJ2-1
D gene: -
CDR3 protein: CASTLGPSSYNEQFF
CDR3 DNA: TGTGCCAGCACCCTAGGCCCGAGCTCCTACAATGAGCAGTTCTTC

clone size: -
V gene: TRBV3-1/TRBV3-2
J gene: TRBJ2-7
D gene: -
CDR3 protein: CASSPGDRTYEQYF
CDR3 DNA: TGTGCCAGCAGCCCCGGCGACAGAACCTACGAGCAGTACTTC

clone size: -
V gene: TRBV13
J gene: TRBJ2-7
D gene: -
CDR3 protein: CASSSHPRGRYEQYF
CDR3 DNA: TGTGCCAGCAGCTCCCACCCCAGGGGTAGGTACGAGCAGTACTTC

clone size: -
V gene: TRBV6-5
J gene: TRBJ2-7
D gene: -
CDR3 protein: CASSYDGTYEQYF
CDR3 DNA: TGTGCCAGCAGTTACGACGGGACTTACGAGCAGTACTTC

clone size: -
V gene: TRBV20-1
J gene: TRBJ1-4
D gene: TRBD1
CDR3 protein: CSAYRGEKLFF
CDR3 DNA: TGCAGTGCGTACAGGGGTGAAAAACTGTTTTTT

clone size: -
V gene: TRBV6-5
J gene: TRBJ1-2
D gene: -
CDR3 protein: CASRTTVSYGYTF
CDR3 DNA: TGTGCCAGCCGAACGACAGTAAGCTATGGCTACACCTTC

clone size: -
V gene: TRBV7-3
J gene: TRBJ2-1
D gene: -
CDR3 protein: CASSLTSRPSYNEQFF
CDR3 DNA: TGTGCCAGCAGCTTAACTAGCAGACCCTCCTACAATGAGCAGTTCTTC

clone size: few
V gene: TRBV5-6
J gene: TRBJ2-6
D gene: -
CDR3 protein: CASSLEGVSGANVLTF
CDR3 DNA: TGTGCCAGCAGCTTGGAGGGGGTCTCTGGGGCCAACGTCCTGACTTTC

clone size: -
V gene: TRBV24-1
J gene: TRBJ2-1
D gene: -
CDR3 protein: CATSKSGTYNEQFF
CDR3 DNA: TGTGCCACCAGTAAATCCGGGACCTACAATGAGCAGTTCTTC

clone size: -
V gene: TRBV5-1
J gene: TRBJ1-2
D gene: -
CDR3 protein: CASSLDSYGYTF
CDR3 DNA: TGCGCCAGCAGCTTGGACTCCTATGGCTACACCTTC

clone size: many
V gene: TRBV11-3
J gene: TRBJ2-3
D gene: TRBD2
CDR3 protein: CASSLGAGGHADTQYF
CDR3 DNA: TGTGCCAGCAGCTTAGGTGCGGGAGGGCATGCAGATACGCAGTATTTT

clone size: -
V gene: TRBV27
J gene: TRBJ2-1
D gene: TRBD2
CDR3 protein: CASSLFGTGTSGNNEQFF
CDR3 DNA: TGTGCCAGCAGTTTATTTGGGACCGGGACTAGCGGAAACAATGAGCAGTTCTTC

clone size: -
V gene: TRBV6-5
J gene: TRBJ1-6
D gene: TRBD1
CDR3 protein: CASSYSRGTGGSPLHF
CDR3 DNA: TGTGCCAGCAGTTACTCGAGAGGGACAGGAGGCTCACCCCTCCACTTT

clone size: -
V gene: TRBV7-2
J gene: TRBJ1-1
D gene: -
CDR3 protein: CASSLVFGVGAFF
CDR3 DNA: TGTGCCAGCAGCTTAGTATTCGGGGTTGGCGCTTTCTTT

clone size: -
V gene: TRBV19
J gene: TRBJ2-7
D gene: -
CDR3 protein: CASSIEAGGTYEQYF
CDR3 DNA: TGTGCCAGTAGTATAGAGGCAGGGGGGACCTACGAGCAGTACTTC

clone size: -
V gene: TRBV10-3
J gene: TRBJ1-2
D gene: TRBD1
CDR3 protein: CAISPPTGGGYTF
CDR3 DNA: TGTGCCATCAGCCCCCCTACAGGGGGAGGCTACACCTTC

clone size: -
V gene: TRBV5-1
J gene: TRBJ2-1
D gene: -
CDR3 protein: CASSSGQSSYNEQFF
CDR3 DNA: TGCGCCAGCAGCTCTGGACAGAGCTCCTACAATGAGCAGTTCTTC

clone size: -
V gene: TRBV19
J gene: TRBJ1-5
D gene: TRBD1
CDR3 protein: CASSDREGLTQHF
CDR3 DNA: TGTGCCAGTAGTGACAGGGAAGGACTGACCCAGCATTTT

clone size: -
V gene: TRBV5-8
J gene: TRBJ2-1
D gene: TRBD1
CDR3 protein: CASSTGDRAGNEQFF
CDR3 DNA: TGTGCCAGCAGCACTGGGGACAGGGCGGGCAATGAGCAGTTCTTC

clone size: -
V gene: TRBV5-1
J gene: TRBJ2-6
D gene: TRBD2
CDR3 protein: CASSRGDSGANVLTF
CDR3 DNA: TGCGCCAGCAGTCGGGGGGACTCTGGGGCCAACGTCCTGACTTTC

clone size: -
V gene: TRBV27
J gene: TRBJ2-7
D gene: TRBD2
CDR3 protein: CASSLSGGTLLNYEQYF
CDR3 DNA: TGTGCCAGCAGTTTATCGGGAGGGACCCTCCTCAACTACGAGCAGTACTTC

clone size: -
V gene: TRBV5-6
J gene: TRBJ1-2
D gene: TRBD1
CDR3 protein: CASSSLGQGNYGYTF
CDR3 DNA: TGTGCCAGCAGCTCCCTTGGACAGGGAAACTATGGCTACACCTTC

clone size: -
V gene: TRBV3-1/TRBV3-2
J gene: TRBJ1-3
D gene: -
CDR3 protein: CASTPGGISGNTIYF
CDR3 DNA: TGTGCCAGCACCCCGGGGGGCATCTCTGGAAACACCATATATTTT

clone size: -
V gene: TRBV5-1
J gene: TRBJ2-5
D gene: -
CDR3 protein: CASSLFQGSFQETQYF
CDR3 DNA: TGCGCCAGCAGCTTGTTCCAGGGGAGTTTTCAAGAGACCCAGTACTTC

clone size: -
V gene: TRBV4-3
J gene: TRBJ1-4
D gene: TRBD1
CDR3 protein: CASSQAHGTDLEKLFF
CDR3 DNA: TGCGCCAGCAGCCAAGCCCACGGGACAGACCTTGAAAAACTGTTTTTT

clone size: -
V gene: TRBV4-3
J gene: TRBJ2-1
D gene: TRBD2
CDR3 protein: CASSQDALAGSRAEQFF
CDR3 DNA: TGCGCCAGCAGCCAAGATGCTCTAGCGGGATCCCGGGCTGAGCAGTTCTTC

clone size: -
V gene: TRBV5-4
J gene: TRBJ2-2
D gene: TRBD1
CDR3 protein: CASSLRQGVATGELFF
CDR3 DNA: TGTGCCAGCAGCTTGCGACAGGGCGTAGCCACCGGGGAGCTGTTTTTT

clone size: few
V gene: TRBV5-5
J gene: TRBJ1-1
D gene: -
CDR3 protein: CASSLDGGRRTEAFF
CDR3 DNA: TGTGCCAGCAGCTTGGACGGGGGAAGAAGGACTGAAGCTTTCTTT

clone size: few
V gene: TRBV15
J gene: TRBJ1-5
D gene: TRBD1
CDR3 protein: CATSRQGASQPQHF
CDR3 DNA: TGTGCCACCAGCAGACAGGGGGCGAGTCAGCCCCAGCATTTT

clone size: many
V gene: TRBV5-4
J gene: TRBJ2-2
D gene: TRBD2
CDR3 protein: CASSERLAGDTGELFF
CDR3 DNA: TGTGCCAGCAGCGAAAGACTAGCGGGAGATACCGGGGAGCTGTTTTTT

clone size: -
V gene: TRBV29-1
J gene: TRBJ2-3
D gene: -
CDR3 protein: CSGGAGSGTDTQYF
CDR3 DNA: TGCAGCGGGGGGGCCGGTAGCGGCACAGATACGCAGTATTTT

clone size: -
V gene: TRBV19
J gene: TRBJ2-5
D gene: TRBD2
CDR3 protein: CASSGTSGSQETQYF
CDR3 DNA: TGTGCCAGTAGCGGGACTAGCGGGAGCCAAGAGACCCAGTACTTC

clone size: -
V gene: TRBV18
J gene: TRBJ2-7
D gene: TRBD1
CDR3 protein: CASSPLSGTGVYEQYF
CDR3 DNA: TGTGCCAGCTCACCGCTTAGTGGGACAGGGGTGTACGAGCAGTACTTC

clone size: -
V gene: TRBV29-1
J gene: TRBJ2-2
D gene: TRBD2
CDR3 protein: CSIWTSGSPPGELFF
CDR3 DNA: TGCAGCATCTGGACTAGCGGGAGCCCTCCCGGGGAGCTGTTTTTT

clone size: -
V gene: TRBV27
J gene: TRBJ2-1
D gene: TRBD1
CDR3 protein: CASSLWAQGAYNEQFF
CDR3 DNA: TGTGCCAGCAGTTTATGGGCGCAGGGGGCCTACAATGAGCAGTTCTTC

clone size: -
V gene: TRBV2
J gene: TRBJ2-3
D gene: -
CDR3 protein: CASRLAADTQYF
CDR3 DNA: TGTGCCAGCAGATTAGCTGCAGATACGCAGTATTTT

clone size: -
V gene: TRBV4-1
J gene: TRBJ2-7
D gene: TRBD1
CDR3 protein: CASSLGQGSYEQYF
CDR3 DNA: TGCGCCAGCAGCCTTGGACAGGGGAGTTACGAGCAGTACTTC

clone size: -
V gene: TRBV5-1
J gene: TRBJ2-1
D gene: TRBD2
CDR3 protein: CASSPGTSGYNEQFF
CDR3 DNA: TGCGCCAGCAGCCCCGGGACTAGCGGATACAATGAGCAGTTCTTC

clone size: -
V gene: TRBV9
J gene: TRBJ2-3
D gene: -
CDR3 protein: CASSRSGAGTDTQYF
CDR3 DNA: TGTGCCAGCAGCCGCAGCGGAGCCGGCACAGATACGCAGTATTTT

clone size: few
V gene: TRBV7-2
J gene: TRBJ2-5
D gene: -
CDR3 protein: CASSPRRGQETQYF
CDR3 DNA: TGTGCCAGCAGCCCTAGGAGAGGGCAAGAGACCCAGTACTTC

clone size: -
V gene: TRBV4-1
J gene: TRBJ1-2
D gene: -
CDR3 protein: CASSPTGSMGYGYTF
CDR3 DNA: TGCGCCAGCAGCCCCACAGGGAGTATGGGCTATGGCTACACCTTC

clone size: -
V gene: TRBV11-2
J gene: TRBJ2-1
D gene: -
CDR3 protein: CASSLRSGNEQFF
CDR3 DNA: TGTGCCAGCAGCTTAAGAAGCGGCAATGAGCAGTTCTTC

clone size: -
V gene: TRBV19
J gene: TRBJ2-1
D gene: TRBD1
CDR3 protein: CATTQLNRGQEQFF
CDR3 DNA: TGTGCCACTACCCAACTAAACAGGGGCCAAGAGCAGTTCTTC

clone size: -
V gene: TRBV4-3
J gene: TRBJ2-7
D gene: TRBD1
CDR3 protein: CASSQGVPGQGTYEQYF
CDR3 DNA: TGCGCCAGCAGCCAAGGGGTACCGGGACAGGGGACCTACGAGCAGTACTTC

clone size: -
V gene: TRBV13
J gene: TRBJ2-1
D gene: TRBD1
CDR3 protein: CASSWDSNNEQFF
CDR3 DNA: TGTGCCAGCAGCTGGGACAGCAACAATGAGCAGTTCTTC

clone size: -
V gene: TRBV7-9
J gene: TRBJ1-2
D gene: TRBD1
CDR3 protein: CASSSQTGGNGYTF
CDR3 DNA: TGTGCCAGCAGCTCCCAAACAGGGGGAAATGGCTACACCTTC

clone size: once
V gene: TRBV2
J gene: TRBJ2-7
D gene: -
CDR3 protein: CASSNTGWYEQYF
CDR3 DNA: TGTGCCAGCAGTAATACAGGGTGGTACGAGCAGTACTTC

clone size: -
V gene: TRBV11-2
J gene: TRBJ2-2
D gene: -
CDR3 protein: CASSPARELFF
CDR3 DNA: TGTGCCAGCAGCCCCGCGAGGGAGCTGTTTTTT

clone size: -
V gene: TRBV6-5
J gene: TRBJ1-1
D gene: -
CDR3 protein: CASSLGQRKTEAFF
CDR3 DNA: TGTGCCAGCAGTTTGGGGCAGAGAAAGACTGAAGCTTTCTTT

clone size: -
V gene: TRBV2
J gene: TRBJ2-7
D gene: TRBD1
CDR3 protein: CASRADRARGEQYF
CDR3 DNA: TGTGCCAGCAGGGCGGACAGGGCCAGGGGGGAGCAGTACTTC

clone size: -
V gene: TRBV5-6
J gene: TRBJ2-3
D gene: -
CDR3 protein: CASSLGGPDTQYF
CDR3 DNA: TGTGCCAGCAGCTTAGGGGGACCAGATACGCAGTATTTT

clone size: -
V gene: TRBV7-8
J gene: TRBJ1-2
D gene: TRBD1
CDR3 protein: CASSSRTGGYGYTF
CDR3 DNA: TGTGCCAGCAGCTCTAGGACAGGGGGCTATGGCTACACCTTC